These 9 T cell receptor beta chains originate from one sample sequenced in a study of shared clonotypes between healthy human individuals (dated by TCRdb to the early 2020s). Library preparation used the immunoSEQ multiplex PCR assay. The source is immuneACCESS, and TCRdb retained only in-frame sequences with V and J called. Part of the clones is not carried over; for the studies checked, unresolved V genes explain less than half of this, and the remainder is unexplained. The sample includes about 2.4 million clones, with approximately 93% observed a single time. The ten most abundant clones make up more than 0.35% of the sample. The sequencing sample was made of naive CD4+ T cells from PBMCs. The intended sense of this specimen's cell subset or site label: CD45RA+ positively selected. These receptors all stem from a man younger than 30 in good health. Some clones in this sample may be carry-over from other donors' samples.

J is TRBJ1-5 and V is TRBV25-1, with D tentatively TRBD1 (6 bases). Trimming removed 3 bases from V and 6 bases from J, with 12 bases in between. This CDR3 region has 14 residues. Germline-derived CDR1 and CDR2 are MGHDK and SYGVNS. The CDR3 bases are TGTGCCAGCAGTGAGAGCAGGGGAGGTCAGCCCCAGCATTTT. Its protein product is CASSESRGGQPQHF.

This clone was seen a few times. The chain joins TRBV4-1 to TRBJ1-5, with unresolved D. Germline V CDR1 and CDR2: MGHRA, YSYEKL. V was cut by 1 base and J by 0 bases, with 13 bases left in between. The CDR3 spans 17 residues. The CDR3 DNA follows: TGCGCCAGCAGCCAAGGGGTCATTCCAAATAGCAATCAGCCCCAGCATTTT. It encodes CASSQGVIPNSNQPQHF.

The V gene is TRBV28, the J gene TRBJ2-1; the match to TRBD1 covers 7 bases. The CDR3 is 15 residues long. Germline V CDR1 and CDR2: MDHEN, SYDVKM. V lost 6 bases, J lost 4 bases, and 9 bases stayed unmatched. CDR3 nucleotide sequence: TGTGCCAGCAGAGACCAGGGGGTTTCTTACAATGAGCAGTTCTTC. Protein: CASRDQGVSYNEQFF.

V usage is TRBV6-5 and J usage is TRBJ2-3; D possibly corresponds to TRBD2 (6 bases). Germline lookup yields CDR1 MNHEY and CDR2 SVGAGI. This CDR3 has 14 amino acids. V shed 7 bases and J shed 0 bases, with 11 bases lying between them. The CDR3 DNA is TGTGCCAGCACTCGGAGCGGGAGCACAGATACGCAGTATTTT. Translated, it gives CASTRSGSTDTQYF.

The chain links TRBV28 to TRBJ2-7; 7 bases map to TRBD2. CDR1 and CDR2 from the germline V gene are MDHEN and SYDVKM. The ends lost 3 bases at V and 0 bases at J; junction bases unmatched: 8. This CDR3 region has 16 residues. In DNA, the CDR3 is TGTGCCAGCAGTTTGGGGCCAGGCGGGAGCTCCTACGAGCAGTACTTC. Translation gives CASSLGPGGSSYEQYF. Full variable domain (remainder filled in from reference TRBV28 and TRBJ2-7): DVKVTQSSRYLVKRTGEKVFLECVQDMDHENMFWYRQDPGLGLRLIYFSYDVKMKEKGDIPEGYSVSREKKERFSLILESASTNQTSMYLCASSLGPGGSSYEQYFGPGTRLTVT.

Concerning this clone itself: At the DNA level, this CDR3 is encoded by other sequences in the same sample as well. The gene calls are TRBV7-2 and TRBJ1-5; no clear D gene. CDR1 is SGHTA and CDR2 is FQGNSA in the germline V gene. Trimming removed 1 base from V and 3 bases from J, with 4 bases in between. The CDR3 contains 13 residues. The CDR3 protein is CASSLEVNQPQHF. Written as DNA, the CDR3 is TGTGCCAGCAGCTTAGAAGTCAATCAGCCCCAGCATTTT.

The chain joins TRBV11-2 to TRBJ2-1; D unresolved. Germline lookup yields CDR1 SGHAT and CDR2 FQNNGV. The CDR3 totals 15 residues. Trimming removed 5 bases at V and 0 bases at J, with 11 bases between. CDR3: CASSGWASSYNEQFF. In nucleotides, the CDR3 is TGTGCCAGCAGCGGCTGGGCGAGCTCCTACAATGAGCAGTTCTTC.

This clone appeared once. The V gene is TRBV5-6, the J gene TRBJ2-1, with D uncertain. This CDR3 comprises 16 residues. V dropped 3 bases and J dropped 2 bases, with 15 bases sitting between them. Germline V gene sequence: CDR1 SGHDT, CDR2 YYEEEE. CDR3 bases: TGTGCCAGCAGCTGGGCCGAGCAACTTGCCTACAATGAGCAGTTCTTC. It translates to CASSWAEQLAYNEQFF.

This sequence joins TRBV6-5 and TRBJ1-1; 7 nucleotides line up with TRBD1. Germline-derived CDR1 and CDR2 are MNHEY and SVGAGI. V trimming: 7 bases; J trimming: 11 bases; junction bases outside the gene matches: 16. The CDR3 is 14 residues long. CDR3 coding DNA: TGTGCCAGCATCCCAGGGGGTGACGGACAGCGCGCTTTCTTT. Translation gives CASIPGGDGQRAFF.